One sample yielded the 30 T cell receptor beta chains listed below, sequenced in a study of OX40 agonist ivuxolimab in advanced cancers. Only in-frame clones appear in the TCRdb table, and some are missing; sequencing was by immunoSEQ multiplex PCR. The sample holds approximately 99,000 clones, about 96% seen once. The sample was CD4+ or CD8+ T cells sorted from blood, taken in a trial of the OX40 agonist ivuxolimab. The origin of the receptors is an adult with an advanced solid tumor such as melanoma, head and neck, liver or kidney cancer.

This chain uses TRBV29-1 with TRBJ2-5; D possibly corresponds to TRBD2 (6 bases). Germline lookup yields CDR1 SQVTM and CDR2 ANQGSEA. V was trimmed by 3 bases and J by 2 bases, leaving 7 bases between them. The CDR3 length is 12 residues. The chain's CDR3 is CSVEGGQETQYF. In nucleotides, the CDR3 is TGCAGCGTTGAGGGGGGACAAGAGACCCAGTACTTC.

The gene calls are TRBV9 and TRBJ1-1; tentatively, D is TRBD1 (5 bases). V was cut by 0 bases and J by 4 bases, with 10 bases left in between. This CDR3 comprises 14 residues. CDR1 SGDLS and CDR2 YYNGEE come from the germline V gene. The CDR3 sequence is CASSVEGLGTEAFF. CDR3 in DNA: TGTGCCAGCAGCGTAGAGGGGTTAGGCACTGAAGCTTTCTTT.

This sequence joins TRBV27 and TRBJ2-7; D is unclear. Germline V gives CDR1 MNHEY, CDR2 SMNVEV (reference sequence). The V end lost 1 base, the J end lost 0 bases, and 4 bases lay between the germline ends. The CDR3 has 13 amino acids. In DNA form, the CDR3 reads TGTGCCAGCAGTTTATTCCCCTCCTACGAGCAGTACTTC. Its protein product is CASSLFPSYEQYF.

The chain has TRBV19 and TRBJ1-1; D gene ambiguous. CDR1 and CDR2 from the germline V gene are LNHDA and SQIVND (reference sequence). Trimming left V 3 bases short and J 10 bases short, with 12 bases between. The CDR3 sequence is 12 residues long. CDR3 residues: CASSMGVEGAFF. In nucleotides, the CDR3 is TGTGCCAGTAGTATGGGAGTCGAGGGAGCTTTCTTT.

This clone is a singleton in its sample. The chain couples TRBV12-1 to TRBJ2-1; the table's D call TRBD2 went unverified against the DNA. TRBV12-1 is a documented pseudogene. The CDR3 sequence is 16 residues long. Here the CDR3 reads CASSYPGTSVYNEQFF. The CDR3 coding sequence is TGTGCCAGCAGCTACCCCGGGACTAGCGTTTACAATGAGCAGTTCTTC.

The rearrangement joins TRBV5-4 to TRBJ2-2; D is uncertain. V shed 4 bases and J shed 5 bases, with 9 bases lying between them. Germline CDR1 reads SGHNT; CDR2 reads YYREEE (reference sequence). This CDR3 is 13 amino acids long. The CDR3 DNA is TGTGCCAGCAGCGTAGTCTCTACCGGGGAGCTGTTTTTT. Translating gives CASSVVSTGELFF.

This chain joins TRBV28 and TRBJ1-2; the match to TRBD1 covers 7 bases. Trimming removed 6 bases from V and 6 bases from J; junction bases left unmatched: 10. Germline V lookup: CDR1 MDHEN, CDR2 SYDVKM. This CDR3 spans 14 amino acids. The CDR3, as DNA: TGTGCCAGCAGACGACAGGGTCCGACCGATGGCTACACCTTC. It translates to CASRRQGPTDGYTF.

Note on this clone: The junction departs from germline at one end; a sequencing error may be responsible. The CDR3 spells CASSTGGNQPQHF. The CDR3 DNA reads TGTGCCAGTAGTACAGGGGGCAACCAGCCCCAGCATTTT. The V gene is TRBV19, the J gene TRBJ1-5; TRBD1 aligns across 8 bases. CDR1 LNHDA and CDR2 SQIVND come from the germline V gene (reference sequence). CDR3 length: 13 amino acids.

The genes are TRBV4-1 and TRBJ2-1, with 14 bases aligning to TRBD2. Germline-derived CDR1 and CDR2 are MGHRA and YSYEKL. V was clipped by 1 base and J by 7 bases; unmatched bases: 3. There are 16 residues in the CDR3. CDR3 loop: CASSQGGLAGGNEQFF. The CDR3 bases are TGCGCCAGCAGCCAAGGAGGACTAGCGGGAGGAAATGAGCAGTTCTTC.

This clone has a single count. This chain links TRBV27 with TRBJ2-7; 7 nucleotides match TRBD1. CDR3 size: 13 residues. Germline V gene data show CDR1 as MNHEY and CDR2 as SMNVEV (reference sequence). V gave up 5 bases and J gave up 4 bases; unmatched junction bases: 5. The CDR3 bases are TGTGCCAGCAGTCTGACAGGGAGATACGAGCAGTACTTC. It translates to CASSLTGRYEQYF.

The rearrangement links TRBV29-1 to TRBJ2-1; either TRBD1 or TRBD2 may supply D (6 bases each). Trimming shortened V by 7 bases and J by 6 bases, and 13 bases separated the two germline ends. The CDR3 consists of 12 residues. Germline-derived CDR1 and CDR2 are SQVTM and ANQGSEA. In DNA, the CDR3 is TGCAGCGGATTGAAGGGGGGCAATGAGCAGTTCTTC. Translated, it gives CSGLKGGNEQFF.

CDR3 nucleotide sequence: TGTGCCAGCATCCATGCAGGGGCGGCAGATACGCAGTATTTT. This sequence encodes CASIHAGAADTQYF. V gene TRBV28 combines with J gene TRBJ2-3, with a weak D call TRBD1 (6 bases). The germline gives CDR1 MDHEN, CDR2 SYDVKM. V was trimmed by 7 bases and J by 4 bases, leaving 15 bases between them. This CDR3 is built from 14 residues.

The chain joins TRBV25-1 to TRBJ2-5; the match to TRBD1 covers 7 bases. Near its end, the DNA agrees better with TRBJ2-7, so the J call may be wrong. Germline V gives CDR1 MGHDK, CDR2 SYGVNS. This CDR3 contains 13 residues. The DNA for the CDR3 is TGTGCCAGCAGCGGGACAGCTTTCTACGAGCAGTACTTC. Translation gives CASSGTAFYEQYF.

The V gene is TRBV11-2, the J gene TRBJ2-5; D gene ambiguous. Germline V gene lookup returns CDR1 SGHAT and CDR2 FQNNGV. The CDR3 loop spans 17 amino acids. Trimming cost V 4 bases and J 2 bases, with 20 bases left between them. In DNA, the CDR3 is TGTGCCAGCAGCTCTCTTATGGGCCAGAACCAACAAGAGACCCAGTACTTC. Residues: CASSSLMGQNQQETQYF.

The rearrangement joins TRBV19 to TRBJ1-2; D unresolved. This CDR3 is built from 13 residues. Germline loops: CDR1 LNHDA, CDR2 SQIVND (reference sequence). Trimming removed 0 bases from V and 6 bases from J, with 8 bases in between. The CDR3 protein is CASSIDHGDGYTF. CDR3 sequence (DNA): TGTGCCAGTAGTATAGATCATGGGGATGGCTACACCTTC.

The chain combines TRBV25-1 with TRBJ1-1; 8 bases agree with TRBD1. The CDR3 consists of 15 residues. Germline loops: CDR1 MGHDK, CDR2 SYGVNS. J lost 6 bases, V lost 4 bases, and 10 bases had no gene match. The CDR3 region is CASSATDRGGAEAFF. The DNA for the CDR3 is TGTGCCAGCAGTGCCACCGACAGGGGTGGAGCTGAAGCTTTCTTT.

The gene calls are TRBV29-1 and TRBJ1-1, with TRBD1 identical over 10 bases. This CDR3 comprises 13 residues. With 6 bases clipped from V and 7 bases from J, the junction kept 8 bases outside the gene matches. Germline CDR1 reads SQVTM; CDR2 reads ANQGSEA. The CDR3 sequence is CSVATGGGGEAFF. CDR3 DNA sequence: TGCAGCGTGGCGACAGGGGGCGGGGGTGAAGCTTTCTTT.

J is TRBJ1-1 and V is TRBV2, with D possibly being TRBD1 (5 bases). Germline CDR1 reads SNHLY; CDR2 reads FYNNEI. The ends were cut back, 5 bases at V and 8 bases at J, with 9 bases in the middle. The CDR3 extends over 11 amino acids. In nucleotides, the CDR3 is TGTGCCAGCAGTTCCAGGGCGGAAGCTTTCTTT. Its translation: CASSSRAEAFF. The entire variable domain, with the rest obtained from reference TRBV2 and TRBJ1-1, is as follows: EPEVTQTPSHQVTQMGQEVILRCVPISNHLYFYWYRQILGQKVEFLVSFYNNEISEKSEIFDDQFSVERPDGSNFTLKIRSTKLEDSAMYFCASSSRAEAFFGQGTRLTVV.

The chain combines TRBV7-9 with TRBJ2-5; TRBD2 matches 7 bases. V dropped 4 bases and J dropped 0; count of bases not matched to a gene: 8. The CDR3 is 16 residues long. The germline V gene encodes CDR1 SEHNR and CDR2 FQNEAQ (reference sequence). The CDR3 region is CASSSRLGGNQETQYF. CDR3 coding DNA: TGTGCCAGCAGCTCCCGTTTGGGGGGGAACCAAGAGACCCAGTACTTC.

The chain couples TRBV5-1 to TRBJ2-2; TRBD2 aligns across 13 bases. Losses at the gene ends were 5 bases for V and 6 bases for J; bases not matched to a gene: 7. This CDR3 is built from 16 residues. In germline, CDR1 is SGHRS, CDR2 YFSETQ. CDR3 sequence (DNA): TGCGCCAGCAGTTTCGGGACTAGCGGGATCGCCGGGGAGCTGTTTTTT. This encodes CASSFGTSGIAGELFF.

This clone was seen only once. This chain connects TRBV6-5 to TRBJ1-1; possibly TRBD1 for D (5 bases). The CDR3 is 15 amino acids. The ends were cut back, 2 bases at V and 0 bases at J, with 10 bases in the middle. Germline CDR1 reads MNHEY; CDR2 reads SVGAGI. This chain's CDR3 is CASSYLGRMNTEAFF. DNA of the CDR3: TGTGCCAGCAGTTACCTGGGACGGATGAACACTGAAGCTTTCTTT.

The chain links TRBV29-1 to TRBJ2-7; 7 bases agree with TRBD2. Per the germline V gene, CDR1 is SQVTM and CDR2 is ANQGSEA. The trim removed 6 bases at V and 0 bases at J, leaving 2 bases unmatched. CDR3 size: 12 residues. This chain's CDR3 is CSVAGDSYEQYF. CDR3 coding DNA: TGCAGCGTCGCGGGAGACTCCTACGAGCAGTACTTC.

The rearrangement links TRBV7-9 to TRBJ2-1; 12 positions match TRBD2. Trimming took 5 bases from V and 6 from J; bases not matched to a gene: 5. Germline V gives CDR1 SEHNR, CDR2 FQNEAQ (reference sequence). The CDR3 covers 15 residues. Here the CDR3 reads CASSALAGGPNEQFF. CDR3 in DNA: TGTGCCAGCAGCGCACTAGCGGGAGGTCCCAATGAGCAGTTCTTC.

V and J are TRBV7-6 and TRBJ2-1; D is possibly TRBD2 (6 bases). Germline V lookup: CDR1 SGHVS, CDR2 FNYEAQ. V lost 4 bases to trimming and J lost 6 bases, with 16 bases between them. The CDR3 runs 15 residues. CDR3 coding DNA: TGTGCCAGCAGCTCCGCACCGGGACTCACCAATGAGCAGTTCTTC. It encodes CASSSAPGLTNEQFF.

The chain combines TRBV6-6 with TRBJ2-5; D is unclear. Germline assignment: CDR1 MNHNY and CDR2 SVGAGI (reference sequence). The V end was cut by 5 bases, the J end by 0 bases, with 7 bases between. CDR3 length equals 13 residues. This CDR3 reads CASSPTYQETQYF. The CDR3 DNA reads as TGTGCCAGCAGTCCGACGTACCAAGAGACCCAGTACTTC.

The chain couples TRBV11-2 to TRBJ2-3, with no clear D. The V gene's germline CDR1 is SGHAT and CDR2 FQNNGV. The CDR3 loop spans 15 amino acids. Trimming left V 4 bases short and J 2 bases short, with 13 bases between. CDR3 region: CASSSSRTATDTQYF. The DNA for the CDR3 is TGTGCCAGCAGCTCCAGTCGGACCGCCACAGATACGCAGTATTTT.

This clone was observed a handful of times. J is TRBJ2-5 and V is TRBV4-1; D may correspond to TRBD1 or TRBD2 (5 bases each). Germline loops: CDR1 MGHRA, CDR2 YSYEKL. The CDR3 sequence is 16 residues long. Trimming shortened V by 2 bases and J by 2 bases, and 15 bases separated the two germline ends. This CDR3 is CASSQHTGTPQETQYF. DNA of the CDR3: TGCGCCAGCAGCCAACACACCGGGACGCCTCAAGAGACCCAGTACTTC.

This clone was seen only once. V gene TRBV9 combines with J gene TRBJ1-5; D perhaps matches TRBD1 (5 bases). V lost 3 bases and J lost 5, with 12 bases in between. The CDR3 length is 14 residues. Germline-derived CDR1 and CDR2 are SGDLS and YYNGEE. In DNA form, the CDR3 reads TGTGCCAGCAGCGAAGGGGACCTCCATCAGCCCCAGCATTTT. It yields the protein CASSEGDLHQPQHF.

The rearrangement links TRBV28 to TRBJ1-4; no clear D gene. Germline lookup yields CDR1 MDHEN and CDR2 SYDVKM. The CDR3 runs to 12 residues. Between the trimmed V and J ends, which lost 6 bases and 8 bases, there was a span of 10 bases. CDR3 region: CASREVGEKLFF. For the CDR3, the DNA is TGTGCCAGCAGGGAGGTAGGGGAAAAACTGTTTTTT. Full variable domain (missing parts from reference TRBV28 and TRBJ1-4): DVKVTQSSRYLVKRTGEKVFLECVQDMDHENMFWYRQDPGLGLRLIYFSYDVKMKEKGDIPEGYSVSREKKERFSLILESASTNQTSMYLCASREVGEKLFFGSGTQLSVL.

The chain links TRBV29-1 to TRBJ2-3, with a possible D match to TRBD2 (7 bases). The CDR3 length is 13 residues. The germline V gene has CDR1 SQVTM and CDR2 ANQGSEA. Trimming stripped 7 bases from V and 2 bases from J, with 13 bases between. The CDR3 here is CSAEGGATDTQYF. The DNA of the CDR3 is TGCAGCGCCGAGGGGGGGGCCACAGATACGCAGTATTTT.